This T cell receptor beta chain is drawn from a study of T cell changes during pregnancy in multiple sclerosis. Trimming stripped 3 bases from V and 4 bases from J, with 26 bases between. This CDR3 contains 19 residues. Germline CDR1 reads WSHSY; CDR2 reads SAAADI. The protocol was immunoSEQ multiplex PCR, while the TCRdb copy is restricted to in-frame clones and leaves out a portion. The sample comprises about 44,000 clones, roughly 92% of which are singletons, and more than 0.6% rests with the top ten. V gene TRBV10-2 combines with J gene TRBJ2-3, with D unresolved. The clonotype comes from a female donor with multiple sclerosis, enrolled in a pregnancy study. This specimen was CD4+ T cells from peripheral blood mononuclear cells, taken in the first trimester of pregnancy. The CDR3 here is CASSDPLWPTAGDPDTQYF. As DNA, the CDR3 is TGCGCCAGCAGTGACCCTCTATGGCCGACCGCTGGAGATCCAGATACGCAGTATTTT.